These T cell receptor beta chains were read from a single sample in a study of T cell changes during pregnancy in multiple sclerosis. Assay: immunoSEQ multiplex PCR; the TCRdb copy retains only in-frame clones and omits some. The repertoire holds 65,000 to 85,000 clones, with around 90% as singletons. Sequencing was performed on peripheral blood, taken after pregnancy. The receptors stem from a female donor with multiple sclerosis, enrolled in a pregnancy study. The CDR3 runs from the conserved cysteine through the conserved F or W. The D gene is left open where the match is weak. Size values are once, few and many counts, or a class for expanded clones, and some rows have none.

cdr3_aa | cdr3_nt | d_call | j_call | clone_size | v_call | cdr3_length
CASSSHTGAREKLFF | TGTGCCAGCAGCTCTCATACAGGGGCTCGCGAAAAACTGTTTTTT | TRBD1 | TRBJ1-4 | NA | TRBV11-1 | 15
CASSKADRENNEQFF | TGTGCCAGCAGCAAGGCAGACAGGGAGAACAATGAGCAGTTCTTC | NA | TRBJ2-1 | NA | TRBV21-1 | 15
CASSPQGGVGVDTQYF | TGTGCCAGCTCCCCTCAGGGGGGAGTTGGTGTGGATACGCAGTATTTT | NA | TRBJ2-3 | NA | TRBV18 | 16
CASSVALLAGSYNEQFF | TGTGCCAGCAGCGTAGCTCTACTAGCGGGGTCCTACAATGAGCAGTTCTTC | TRBD2 | TRBJ2-1 | NA | TRBV9 | 17
CASSSRGNTEAFF | TGTGCCAGCAGCTCCAGGGGGAACACTGAAGCTTTCTTT | NA | TRBJ1-1 | once | TRBV7-8 | 13
CASSEILAGEIGELFF | TGTGCCAGCAGTGAAATCCTAGCGGGAGAAATCGGGGAGCTGTTTTTT | TRBD2 | TRBJ2-2 | NA | TRBV6-1 | 16
CASSQDWVAASGSPGDIQYF | TGCGCCAGCAGCCAAGATTGGGTAGCGGCTAGCGGGAGCCCAGGGGACATTCAGTACTTC | TRBD2 | TRBJ2-4 | NA | TRBV4-3 | 20
CASSIQGLPYEQYF | TGCGCCAGCAGCATACAGGGGTTGCCCTACGAGCAGTACTTC | TRBD1 | TRBJ2-7 | NA | TRBV5-1 | 14
CASSLIPDSNYGYTF | TGTGCCAGCAGTTTAATTCCCGACAGTAACTATGGCTACACCTTC | NA | TRBJ1-2 | NA | TRBV27 | 15
CAWRDGLEEQYF | TGTGCCTGGAGGGACGGACTAGAAGAGCAGTACTTC | TRBD2 | TRBJ2-7 | NA | TRBV30 | 12
CASSYSGQGMETQYF | TGTGCCAGCAGTTACTCTGGACAGGGGATGGAGACCCAGTACTTC | TRBD1 | TRBJ2-5 | NA | TRBV6-6 | 15
CASRSPGQGRTNQPQHF | TGTGCCAGTCGATCTCCGGGACAGGGGAGAACAAATCAGCCCCAGCATTTT | NA | TRBJ1-5 | NA | TRBV12-1 | 17
CASPRGSYEQYF | TGTGCCAGCCCCAGGGGCTCCTACGAGCAGTACTTC | NA | TRBJ2-7 | NA | TRBV21-1 | 12
CASMRGFGEKLFF | TGTGCCAGCATGAGGGGGTTTGGTGAAAAACTGTTTTTT | NA | TRBJ1-4 | NA | TRBV25-1 | 13
CAARSRVSEKLFF | TGTGCCGCTCGGTCCAGGGTTAGCGAAAAACTGTTTTTT | NA | TRBJ1-4 | few | TRBV6-5 | 13
CASSADIRGNTIYF | TGTGCCAGCAGTGCCGACATCCGAGGAAACACCATATATTTT | NA | TRBJ1-3 | NA | TRBV6-1 | 14
CASSYYYQETQYF | TGTGCCAGCAGCTACTACTACCAAGAGACCCAGTACTTC | NA | TRBJ2-5 | NA | TRBV5-4 | 13
CASSSDRNTDTQYF | TGTGCCAGCAGCTCTGACAGGAACACAGATACGCAGTATTTT | NA | TRBJ2-3 | NA | TRBV5-4 | 14
CASSLSQGNPYEQYF | TGCGCCAGCAGCTTGTCTCAGGGGAATCCCTACGAGCAGTACTTC | NA | TRBJ2-7 | NA | TRBV5-1 | 15
CASRENNEQFF | TGCGCCAGCAGGGAGAACAATGAGCAGTTCTTC | NA | TRBJ2-1 | NA | TRBV5-1 | 11
CASSLRQGAANEKLFF | TGTGCCAGCAGCCTTAGACAGGGGGCAGCTAATGAAAAACTGTTTTTT | TRBD1 | TRBJ1-4 | NA | TRBV9 | 16
CASSHRDSGDEQYF | TGTGCCAGCTCACACCGGGACAGTGGGGACGAGCAGTACTTC | TRBD1 | TRBJ2-7 | NA | TRBV18 | 14
CASSFLQGDNEQFF | TGTGCCAGCAGCTTCTTACAGGGGGACAATGAGCAGTTCTTC | TRBD1 | TRBJ2-1 | NA | TRBV7-9 | 14
CASSEAGSAEAFF | TGTGCCAGCAGTGAAGCGGGGAGCGCTGAAGCTTTCTTT | NA | TRBJ1-1 | NA | TRBV6-1 | 13
CASTNSPGLAYEQFF | TGTGCCAGTACCAACTCGCCGGGACTAGCTTATGAGCAGTTCTTC | TRBD2 | TRBJ2-1 | NA | TRBV19 | 15
CACSQRPGGEKLFF | TGTGCCTGCTCGCAAAGGCCCGGGGGAGAAAAACTGTTTTTT | NA | TRBJ1-4 | NA | TRBV30 | 14
CASSDGTGINEQYF | TGTGCCAGCAGTGACGGGACAGGGATAAACGAGCAGTACTTC | TRBD1 | TRBJ2-7 | few | TRBV6-1 | 14
CASSPPERADYEQYF | TGTGCCAGCTCACCACCGGAGAGAGCTGACTACGAGCAGTACTTC | NA | TRBJ2-7 | NA | TRBV18 | 15
CASSVRTGLSTGELFF | TGTGCCAGCAGCGTCCGGACAGGGCTAAGCACCGGGGAGCTGTTTTTT | TRBD1 | TRBJ2-2 | NA | TRBV9 | 16
CASSMLAEETQYF | TGTGCCAGTAGTATGCTAGCGGAAGAGACCCAGTACTTC | TRBD2 | TRBJ2-5 | NA | TRBV19 | 13
CASTFRDRGVRVF | TGCGCCAGCACCTTCCGGGACAGGGGGGTTAGGGTCTTT | TRBD1 | TRBJ1-1 | NA | TRBV5-1 | 13
CASSPGTGTKTQYF | TGTGCCAGCAGCCCTGGGACAGGGACGAAGACCCAGTACTTC | TRBD1 | TRBJ2-5 | NA | TRBV7-2 | 14
CASSLAGGAYSGANVLTF | TGTGCCAGCAGCTTGGCAGGGGGCGCTTACTCTGGGGCCAACGTCCTGACTTTC | TRBD1 | TRBJ2-6 | NA | TRBV5-4 | 18
CSVEGTSGGPVRGEQFF | TGCAGCGTTGAAGGGACTAGCGGGGGACCGGTAAGAGGTGAGCAGTTCTTC | TRBD2 | TRBJ2-1 | NA | TRBV29-1 | 17
CASRRPGQGPYEQYF | TGTGCCAGCAGGCGACCGGGACAGGGGCCCTACGAGCAGTACTTC | TRBD1 | TRBJ2-7 | NA | TRBV11-2 | 15
CASKDSGTISSYEQYF | TGCGCCAGCAAGGATAGCGGGACTATCAGCTCCTACGAGCAGTACTTC | TRBD2 | TRBJ2-7 | NA | TRBV5-1 | 16
CASRRDSEAFF | TGTGCCAGCAGACGGGACAGTGAAGCTTTCTTT | TRBD1 | TRBJ1-1 | NA | TRBV2 | 11
CASSRQGSQETQYF | TGTGCCAGCAGCCGCCAGGGGAGCCAAGAGACCCAGTACTTC | NA | TRBJ2-5 | NA | TRBV5-4 | 14
CASRNLRRLAEAFF | TGTGCCAGCAGGAATCTTAGGAGACTTGCTGAAGCTTTCTTT | NA | TRBJ1-1 | once | TRBV5-6 | 14
CAWGSLIADTQYF | TGTGCCTGGGGGAGTCTTATCGCCGATACGCAGTATTTT | NA | TRBJ2-3 | NA | TRBV30 | 13
CASSLAGRGADTQYF | TGTGCCAGCAGCTTAGCGGGCAGGGGGGCAGATACGCAGTATTTT | NA | TRBJ2-3 | NA | TRBV7-9 | 15
CASNSGPRGGGADTQYF | TGCGCCAGCAACTCCGGTCCCCGGGGGGGAGGAGCAGATACGCAGTATTTT | TRBD2 | TRBJ2-3 | NA | TRBV5-1 | 17
CASSLRGQGILETQYF | TGTGCCAGCAGTTTAAGAGGACAGGGAATACTAGAGACCCAGTACTTC | TRBD1 | TRBJ2-5 | NA | TRBV28 | 16
CAWGLAREQYF | TGTGCCTGGGGCCTAGCGAGGGAGCAGTACTTC | NA | TRBJ2-7 | NA | TRBV30 | 11
CSAEGLAGESPYEQYF | TGCAGCGCAGAGGGACTAGCGGGAGAGTCCCCCTACGAGCAGTACTTC | TRBD2 | TRBJ2-7 | NA | TRBV29-1 | 16
CASSMKTGGAEAFF | TGTGCCAGTAGCATGAAGACAGGGGGGGCTGAAGCTTTCTTT | TRBD1 | TRBJ1-1 | NA | TRBV19 | 14
CASSHGTSGSETQYF | TGTGCCAGCAGTCACGGGACTAGCGGGAGTGAGACCCAGTACTTC | TRBD2 | TRBJ2-5 | NA | TRBV6-6 | 15
CATLSGRGRETQYF | TGTGCCACCCTTAGCGGGAGGGGCCGAGAGACCCAGTACTTC | TRBD2 | TRBJ2-5 | once | TRBV28 | 14